This entry lists 14 T cell receptor beta chains sequenced from one sample in a study of CD8 T cell repertoires and HIV-1 epitope variants. TCRdb's table, derived via immunoSEQ multiplex PCR, lists solely in-frame clones and lacks some. The sample includes some 100,000 clones, 60% to 80% seen only once; the top ten take approximately 24%. The sequenced sample was uncultured baseline CD8+ T cells from peripheral blood mononuclear cells (PBMCs). These TCRs come from a male donor with HIV.

This clone was counted a single time. This sequence joins TRBV5-1 and TRBJ2-7; 11 positions match TRBD2. The ends lost 2 bases at V and 4 bases at J; junction bases unmatched: 8. The length of the CDR3 is 16 residues. Germline CDR1 reads SGHRS; CDR2 reads YFSETQ. The CDR3 bases are TGCGCCAGCAGCTTTGCACCGGGACTAGCGGCATACGAGCAGTACTTC. Protein product: CASSFAPGLAAYEQYF.

CDR3 loop: CASSRLQGPDHGYTF. The CDR3 DNA follows: TGTGCCAGCAGCCGGCTCCAGGGGCCCGACCATGGCTACACCTTC. The gene calls are TRBV28 and TRBJ1-2, with D possibly TRBD1 on 6 matching bases. Germline V CDR1 and CDR2: MDHEN, SYDVKM. The ends were cut back, 6 bases at V and 6 bases at J, with 20 bases in the middle. The CDR3 runs 15 residues.

This clone was detected a few times. The chain links TRBV7-9 to TRBJ1-6; 7 bases align to TRBD1. The CDR3 loop spans 14 amino acids. J lost 6 bases, V lost 5 bases, and 4 bases had no gene match. Germline values: CDR1 SEHNR, CDR2 FQNEAQ (reference sequence). CDR3 nucleotides: TGTGCCAGCAGCCCGGACAGGTCTAATTCACCCCTCCACTTT. Translating gives CASSPDRSNSPLHF.

The gene calls are TRBV9 and TRBJ2-3; D gene unclear. CDR3 length equals 16 residues. V lost 0 bases, J lost 1 base, and 12 bases lay in between. The V gene's germline CDR1 is SGDLS and CDR2 YYNGEE. Here the CDR3 DNA reads TGTGCCAGCAGCGTAGCAGGTGCGATTGGCACAGATACGCAGTATTTT. Translated, it gives CASSVAGAIGTDTQYF.

The gene calls are TRBV7-3 and TRBJ1-1, with a tentative D call TRBD1 (6 bases). Trimming cost V 6 bases and J 0 bases, with 11 bases left between them. This CDR3 has 14 amino acids. Germline CDR1 is SGHTA and CDR2 is FQGTGA. Here the CDR3 DNA reads TGTGCCAGCAGTTTAGGGGGTTTGAACACTGAAGCTTTCTTT. This gives the protein CASSLGGLNTEAFF.

The chain uses TRBV19 and TRBJ2-7; D ambiguous. Germline V gene data show CDR1 as LNHDA and CDR2 as SQIVND (reference sequence). This CDR3 region has 11 residues. The V and J ends lost 4 bases and 4 bases respectively, with 5 bases between them. The CDR3 here is CASSTGYEQYF. The DNA for the CDR3 is TGTGCCAGTAGTACTGGATACGAGCAGTACTTC.

This clone has only one observation. This chain connects TRBV6-5 to TRBJ2-5; 7 bases are a match to TRBD2. The CDR3 extends over 14 amino acids. Germline V CDR1 and CDR2: MNHEY, SVGAGI. Trimming took 5 bases from V and 5 from J; bases not matched to a gene: 8. CDR3 loop: CASSPGRPGETQYF. The CDR3 DNA reads TGTGCCAGCAGTCCCGGGAGGCCGGGGGAGACCCAGTACTTC.

The genes are TRBV27 and TRBJ1-2, with 10 bases matching TRBD1. In germline, CDR1 is MNHEY, CDR2 SMNVEV (reference sequence). Trimming cost V 5 bases and J 3 bases; bases outside gene matches: 6. The CDR3 covers 15 residues. Written as DNA, the CDR3 is TGTGCCAGCAGTCCTGGACAGGGGGTCTACTATGGCTACACCTTC. This sequence encodes CASSPGQGVYYGYTF.

V usage is TRBV4-3 and J usage is TRBJ2-7; 10 positions match TRBD1. Germline V gives CDR1 LGHNA, CDR2 YSLEER. This CDR3 comprises 15 residues. The trim removed 0 bases at V and 2 bases at J, leaving 1 base unmatched. The CDR3 sequence is CASSQEDRGTYEQYF. The CDR3 nucleotides are TGCGCCAGCAGCCAAGAGGACAGGGGGACCTACGAGCAGTACTTC.

The DNA of the CDR3 is TGCGCCAGCAGCTTGGATGGCAGGACGGACACTGAAGCTTTCTTT. Encoded protein: CASSLDGRTDTEAFF. The genes are TRBV5-1 and TRBJ1-1; D is uncertain. V lost 0 bases to trimming and J lost 3 bases, with 12 bases between them. The CDR3 extends over 15 amino acids. Germline V gene lookup returns CDR1 SGHRS and CDR2 YFSETQ.

The chain links TRBV5-1 to TRBJ2-5; D not resolved. The CDR3 spans 12 residues. The germline V gene has CDR1 SGHRS and CDR2 YFSETQ. Trimming took off 5 bases at V and 5 bases at J, with 10 bases between the two ends. CDR3 bases: TGCGCCAGCAGGTTGAGAGATGAGACCCAGTACTTC. Protein product: CASRLRDETQYF.

The CDR3 coding sequence is TGTGCCAGCAGCGTAGAGGCGGGAGGGACTAGCGGGGGGGCCGTCGAAGAGACCCAGTACTTC. This gives the protein CASSVEAGGTSGGAVEETQYF. The genes are TRBV9 and TRBJ2-5; 16 bases line up with TRBD2. Germline-derived CDR1 and CDR2 are SGDLS and YYNGEE. J was trimmed by 3 bases and V by 0 bases; bases with no gene match: 14. The CDR3 is 21 residues long.

The chain recombines TRBV7-9 with TRBJ2-3; 7 bases map to TRBD1. The CDR3 contains 14 residues. Germline trimming cut 6 bases from V and 3 bases from J; bases unmatched to any gene: 6. Germline values: CDR1 SEHNR, CDR2 FQNEAQ (reference sequence). CDR3 bases: TGTGCCAGCAGATCTGAGGGGGCAACAGATACGCAGTATTTT. Its protein is CASRSEGATDTQYF.

The chain combines TRBV5-1 with TRBJ2-7, with TRBD1 matching 11 bases. Germline trimming cut 4 bases from V and 5 bases from J; bases unmatched to any gene: 8. Looked up from germline, CDR1 is SGHRS and CDR2 is YFSETQ. The CDR3 loop spans 15 amino acids. The CDR3 loop reads CASSRGTGGRDEQYF. The CDR3 DNA reads TGCGCCAGCAGCAGGGGGACAGGGGGACGGGACGAGCAGTACTTC.